A selection of T cell receptor beta chains follows, all from one sample in a study of cytomegalovirus exposure and HLA in healthy donors. Clones were sequenced by immunoSEQ multiplex PCR, and TCRdb holds only the in-frame ones, with some missing. This sample has roughly 79,000 clones, with roughly 74% found just once. Sample: PBMCs. Receptors originate from a woman in her 50s in good health and CMV-seropositive. Both conserved end residues are part of each CDR3. Each record gives: J gene, D gene, V gene, clone size, CDR3 DNA, CDR3 protein. A D gene is named only where the DNA matches it firmly. Clone size, where shown, is once, few, many, or a class for clones that have expanded.

>TRBJ1-5|TRBD1|TRBV7-2|NA
TGTGCCAGCAGCTCCGACAGGGCTATCCAGCCCCAGCATTTT
CASSSDRAIQPQHF
>TRBJ1-3|NA|TRBV9|NA
TGTGCCAGCAGCGTAGGGGGCAGGGTTGGTGGAAACACCATATATTTT
CASSVGGRVGGNTIYF
>TRBJ2-2|NA|TRBV9|once
TGTGCCAGCAGAGAGGCGGCGTCCGGGGAGCTGTTTTTT
CASREAASGELFF
>TRBJ2-1|TRBD2|TRBV18|NA
TGTGCCAGCTCATCTGGACTAGCGAGCGATGAGCAGTTCTTC
CASSSGLASDEQFF
>TRBJ2-7|NA|TRBV7-8|NA
TGTGCCAGCAGCTTAGGGGGCCCTCGTGACGAGCAGTACTTC
CASSLGGPRDEQYF
>TRBJ1-1|NA|TRBV6-1|NA
TGTGCCAGCAGTGGAATTCGACAGAACACTGAAGCTTTCTTT
CASSGIRQNTEAFF
>TRBJ2-5|NA|TRBV29-1|NA
TGCAGCGTTGAGGGACTCGCGTACCAAGAGACCCAGTACTTC
CSVEGLAYQETQYF
>TRBJ2-1|TRBD2|TRBV7-3|many
TGTGCCAGCAGCTTGGGACTACCTAATGAGCAGTTCTTC
CASSLGLPNEQFF
>TRBJ2-2|NA|TRBV2|NA
TGTGCCAGCATGCAGGGGCCCACCGGGGAGCTGTTTTTT
CASMQGPTGELFF
>TRBJ1-1|TRBD1|TRBV28|NA
TGTGCCAGCAGCCCCGGGACAGGGGGCGGCATCACTGAAGCTTTCTTT
CASSPGTGGGITEAFF
>TRBJ1-3|TRBD1|TRBV5-1|NA
TGCGCCAGCAGCTCCGGACAGGCGACTGGAAACACCATATATTTT
CASSSGQATGNTIYF
>TRBJ1-6|NA|TRBV6-1|NA
TGTGCCAGCAGTGAAAGGGGCACTTACTCTTCACCCCTCCACTTT
CASSERGTYSSPLHF
>TRBJ1-1|TRBD1|TRBV5-1|NA
TGCGCCAGCAGCCAGACTGGGACAGCCAACACTGAAGCTTTCTTT
CASSQTGTANTEAFF
>TRBJ2-4|NA|TRBV19|NA
TGTGCCAGTAGTATTTCGGTAGCCAAAAACATTCAGTACTTC
CASSISVAKNIQYF
>TRBJ2-7|NA|TRBV2|once
TGTGCCAGCAGTGATCTGACTAGTCTGCCCCCCGACTACGAGCAGTACTTC
CASSDLTSLPPDYEQYF
>TRBJ1-1|NA|TRBV4-1|NA
TGCGCCAGCAGCGCAGGGCCCACTGAAGCTTTCTTT
CASSAGPTEAFF
>TRBJ1-2|NA|TRBV23-1|once
TGCGCCAGCAGTCAATCGGTTCGGGTCGGAGGGCCTTTCGACGGCTACACCTTC
CASSQSVRVGGPFDGYTF
>TRBJ2-7|NA|TRBV7-6|NA
TGTGCCAGCAGCCCGGCGGGACTCCACGAGCAGTACTTC
CASSPAGLHEQYF
>TRBJ1-2|NA|TRBV18|NA
TGTGCCAGCTCACCGAACAGGGTGGGGAGCCATGGCTACACCTTC
CASSPNRVGSHGYTF
>TRBJ2-3|TRBD2|TRBV27|NA
TGTGCCAGCAGTTCTCTAGCGGGAGCAACAGATACGCAGTATTTT
CASSSLAGATDTQYF
>TRBJ1-1|TRBD1|TRBV5-1|NA
TGCGCCAGCAGCCCGACAGGGGGGAAAGGTGAAGCTTTCTTT
CASSPTGGKGEAFF
>TRBJ2-4|NA|TRBV20-1|once
TGCAGTGCTAGTTCGACTTTAGAGTACTTC
CSASSTLEYF
>TRBJ1-2|NA|TRBV6-1|NA
TGTGCCAGCAGCGGGACTTACTATGGCTACACCTTC
CASSGTYYGYTF
>TRBJ1-3|NA|TRBV25-1|NA
TGTGCCAGCAGTGTCGGCGGGGGCACCATATATTTT
CASSVGGGTIYF
>TRBJ2-7|TRBD2|TRBV27|NA
TGTGCCAGCAGTTTGGGGACTAGATCCGAGCAGTACTTC
CASSLGTRSEQYF
>TRBJ1-5|NA|TRBV6-1|NA
TGTGCCAGCAGTGATGGCCCTCAGCCCCAGCATTTT
CASSDGPQPQHF
>TRBJ2-1|NA|TRBV30|NA
TGTGCCTGGACTCCGGGACTGGGGTACGGGGAGCAGTTCTTC
CAWTPGLGYGEQFF
>TRBJ2-7|TRBD2|TRBV11-2|NA
TGTGCCAGCAGCTCCATCCCCGGGGGGGAGAGGTACGAGCAGTACTTC
CASSSIPGGERYEQYF
>TRBJ1-5|NA|TRBV7-2|few
TGTGCCAGCAGCAGACAGGGCAATCAGCCCCAGCATTTT
CASSRQGNQPQHF
>TRBJ2-7|TRBD2|TRBV5-1|NA
TGCGCCAGCAGCTTAGCGGGAGTTTACGAGCAGTACTTC
CASSLAGVYEQYF
>TRBJ1-2|NA|TRBV10-3|NA
TGTGCCATCAGTGAGTCGAGGCGGGGGGGTAACTATGGCTACACCTTC
CAISESRRGGNYGYTF
>TRBJ1-2|NA|TRBV18|NA
TGTGCCAGCTCAACATCCTTTGGTGGCTACACCTTC
CASSTSFGGYTF
>TRBJ1-4|TRBD1|TRBV27|NA
TGTGCCAGCAGCCGGATACCGGGACAGGGTTTAAGTAATGAAAAACTGTTTTTT
CASSRIPGQGLSNEKLFF
>TRBJ1-1|TRBD1|TRBV18|NA
TGTGCCAGCTCACTCCACAGGGGGCTCGGAAACACTGAAGCTTTCTTT
CASSLHRGLGNTEAFF
>TRBJ1-5|NA|TRBV28|once
TGTGCCAGCAGTCAGGGGTATCAGCCCCAGCATTTT
CASSQGYQPQHF
>TRBJ1-2|NA|TRBV29-1|NA
TGCAGCGCCGATACCTCCAGGGACTATGGCTACACCTTC
CSADTSRDYGYTF
>TRBJ2-7|NA|TRBV5-6|NA
TGTGCCAGGGGGGCGGGCCACTACGAGCAGTACTTC
CARGAGHYEQYF
>TRBJ2-7|TRBD2|TRBV9|NA
TGTGCCAGCAGCGTAGGTCCAGCGGGAGGGCAATACGAGCAGTACTTC
CASSVGPAGGQYEQYF
>TRBJ1-1|TRBD1|TRBV10-3|NA
TGTGCCAGCAGCCCCGGGACAGAGGGCACTGAAGCTTTCTTT
CASSPGTEGTEAFF
>TRBJ2-7|TRBD1|TRBV7-9|NA
TGTGCCAGCACCGATGGGACAGTCCATACCTACGAGCAGTACTTC
CASTDGTVHTYEQYF
>TRBJ2-1|NA|TRBV5-4|once
TGTGCCAGCAGCTTGGTAGATGACTACTACAATGAGCAGTTCTTC
CASSLVDDYYNEQFF
>TRBJ2-5|NA|TRBV7-9|once
TGTGCCAGCGAACCGGGACACGAGAAGACCCAGTACTTC
CASEPGHEKTQYF
>TRBJ2-7|TRBD2|TRBV6-5|few
TGTGCCAGCACTAGGACTAGCCTCTCCTACGAGCAGTACTTC
CASTRTSLSYEQYF
>TRBJ2-7|TRBD2|TRBV18|NA
TGTGCCAGCTCACCACAGGCGGGAGGGAGCTCCTACGAGCAGTACTTC
CASSPQAGGSSYEQYF
>TRBJ1-5|NA|TRBV6-5|once
TGTGCCAGCAGTAGGGGGGGGAGCAATCAGCCCCAGCATTTT
CASSRGGSNQPQHF
>TRBJ1-5|NA|TRBV9|NA
TGTGCCAGCAGCCCCGGGGGTATTCGCAATCAGCCCCAGCATTTT
CASSPGGIRNQPQHF
>TRBJ2-2|TRBD2|TRBV9|NA
TGTGCCAGCCAGGCGGGGGGGGCCTCGAACACCGGGGAGCTGTTTTTT
CASQAGGASNTGELFF